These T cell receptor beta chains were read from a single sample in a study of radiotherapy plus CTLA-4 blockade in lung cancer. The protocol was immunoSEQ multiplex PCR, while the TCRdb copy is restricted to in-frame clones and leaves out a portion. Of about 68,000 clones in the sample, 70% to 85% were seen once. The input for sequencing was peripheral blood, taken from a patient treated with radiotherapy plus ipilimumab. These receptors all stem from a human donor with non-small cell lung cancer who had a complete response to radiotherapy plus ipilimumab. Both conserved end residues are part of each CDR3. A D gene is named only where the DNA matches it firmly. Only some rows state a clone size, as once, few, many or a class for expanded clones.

CASSFPRLAGDNEQFF TGTGCCAGCAGTTTCCCGCGCCTAGCGGGAGACAATGAGCAGTTCTTC TRBJ2-1 NA TRBV6-5 TRBD2
CASSWDRKNYGYTF TGTGCCAGCAGCTGGGACAGGAAAAACTATGGCTACACCTTC TRBJ1-2 once TRBV6-5 TRBD1
CASSPGPSGYEQYF TGCGCCAGCAGTCCCGGGCCCAGCGGCTACGAGCAGTACTTC TRBJ2-7 NA TRBV4-1 NA
CASSTSTYRGNTEAFF TGTGCCAGCAGTACGAGTACTTACAGGGGGAACACTGAAGCTTTCTTT TRBJ1-1 NA TRBV2 TRBD1
CASSYNPQGGEGYTF TGTGCCAGCAGTTACAATCCGCAGGGAGGGGAAGGCTACACCTTC TRBJ1-2 NA TRBV6-6 NA
CASSREIRGRTEAFF TGCGCCAGCAGCCGGGAGATCAGGGGAAGGACTGAAGCTTTCTTT TRBJ1-1 NA TRBV4-3 NA
CSVEGQERGEQFF TGCAGCGTTGAAGGCCAGGAACGGGGTGAGCAGTTCTTC TRBJ2-1 NA TRBV29-1 NA
CAWVPRSGQVMPEAFF TGTGCCTGGGTTCCCCGGTCCGGACAGGTTATGCCTGAAGCTTTCTTT TRBJ1-1 few TRBV30 TRBD1
CASSLGQLQETQYF TGCGCCAGCAGCTTGGGGCAGCTCCAAGAGACCCAGTACTTC TRBJ2-5 few TRBV5-1 NA
CASTPAGYGELFF TGTGCCAGCACCCCCGCAGGATACGGGGAGCTGTTTTTT TRBJ2-2 NA TRBV27 NA